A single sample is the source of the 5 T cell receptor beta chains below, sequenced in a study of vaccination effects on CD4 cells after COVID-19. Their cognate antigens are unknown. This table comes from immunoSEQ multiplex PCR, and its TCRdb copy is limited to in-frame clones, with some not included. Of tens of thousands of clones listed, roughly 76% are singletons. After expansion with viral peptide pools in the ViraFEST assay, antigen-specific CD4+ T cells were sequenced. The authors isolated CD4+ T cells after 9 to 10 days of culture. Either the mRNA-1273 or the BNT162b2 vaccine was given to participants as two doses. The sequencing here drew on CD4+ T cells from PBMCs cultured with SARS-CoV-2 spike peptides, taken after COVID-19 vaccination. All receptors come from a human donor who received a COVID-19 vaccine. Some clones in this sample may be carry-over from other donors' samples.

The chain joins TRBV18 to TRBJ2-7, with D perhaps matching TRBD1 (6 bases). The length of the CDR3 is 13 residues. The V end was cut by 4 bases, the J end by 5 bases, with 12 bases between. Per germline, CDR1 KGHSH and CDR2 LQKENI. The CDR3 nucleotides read TGTGCCAGCTCACAGGAACAGGGAAACGAGCAGTACGTC. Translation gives CASSQEQGNEQYV.

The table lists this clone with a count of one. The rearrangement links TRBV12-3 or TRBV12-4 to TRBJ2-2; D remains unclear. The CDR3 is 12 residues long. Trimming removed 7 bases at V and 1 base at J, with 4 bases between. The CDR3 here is CASTLNTGELFF. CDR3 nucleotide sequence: TGTGCCAGCACCTTGAACACCGGGGAGCTGTTTTTT.

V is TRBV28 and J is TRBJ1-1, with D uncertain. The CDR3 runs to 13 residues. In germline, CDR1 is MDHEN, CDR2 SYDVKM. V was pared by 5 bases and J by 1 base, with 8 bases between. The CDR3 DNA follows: TGTGCCAGCAGTCCTCATACGAACACTGAAGCTTTCTTT. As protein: CASSPHTNTEAFF.

This CDR3 is CASSQGLVIETQYF. The CDR3, as DNA: TGTGCCAGCAGCCAAGGACTGGTAATAGAGACCCAGTACTTC. The chain is built from TRBV3-1 (or the pseudogene TRBV3-2) and TRBJ2-5; D unresolved. With 1 base removed from V and 4 bases from J, the gap between germline ends came to 10 bases. The CDR3 covers 14 residues. CDR1 is LGHDT, CDR2 YNNKEL, per germline (reference sequence).

CDR3 sequence (DNA): TGTGCCAGCAGTGAATTGGGGGCAGGGGAAGAAAAACTGTTTTTT. This encodes CASSELGAGEEKLFF. V is TRBV25-1 and J is TRBJ1-4; D perhaps matches TRBD1 (6 bases). The CDR3 has 15 amino acids. V shed 1 base and J shed 8 bases, with 14 bases lying between them. Germline values: CDR1 MGHDK, CDR2 SYGVNS.